This T cell receptor beta chain was found in a study of blood T cell repertoires in COVID-19. At the level of the study: The analysed material was cDNA or gDNA that came from T cells, B-cell-depleted T cells, or PBMCs.

Original processing methods: Amplified reference gene primers provided the basis for estimating nucleated cell counts. Repertoires were generated with immunoSEQ multiplex PCR, while TCRdb's copy carries only in-frame clones and drops some. The V and J calls and clone size were taken over from that table, and D and trimming were inferred from the DNA. The table shows some 200,000 clones, with around 85% occurring only once. This TCR derives from a woman aged 55 to 70 with acute or convalescent COVID-19. Sequenced sample: peripheral blood.

In nucleotides, the CDR3 is TGTGCCAGCAGCGTGGGGCTAGTAGGCAATGAGCAGTTCTTC. Translating it yields CASSVGLVGNEQFF. This chain links TRBV9 with TRBJ2-1, with D maybe TRBD1 (5 bases). V lost 2 bases, J lost 6 bases, and 12 bases lay in between. CDR1 is SGDLS and CDR2 is YYNGEE in the germline V gene. The CDR3 loop spans 14 amino acids.